These T cell receptor beta chains were read from a single sample in a study of T cells after yellow fever vaccination. Each CDR3 protein gets one entry after TCRdb re-called the 5' RACE reads with MiXCR. This table holds some 300,000 distinct CDR3 sequences, about 11% found once. Sequencing was performed on CD4+ T cells sorted from PBMCs, taken 45 days after the yellow fever booster vaccination. All receptors derive from a man between 18 and 35 years old who received the YFV17D yellow fever vaccine. Each CDR3 is given with its conserved first and last residue. D genes are given only for firm matches.

TRBJ1-1 TRBV5-1 - CASSLLGVMNTEAFF
TRBJ2-4 TRBV11-2 - CASSLDGARWYF
TRBJ1-3 TRBV27 TRBD1 CASSSSVDRAGNTIYF
TRBJ1-4 TRBV7-2 TRBD1 CASSRDSWGNEKLFF
TRBJ2-4 TRBV12-3/TRBV12-4 TRBD1 CASSPGQGRGVAKNIQYF
TRBJ1-2 TRBV29-1 TRBD1 CSVEDAGQAYGYTF
TRBJ2-6 TRBV10-3 TRBD2 CAIHGTSGGSSGANVLTF
TRBJ2-3 TRBV24-1 TRBD2 CATSDGLAATSSTDTQYF
TRBJ2-7 TRBV6-5 TRBD1 CASSYSRTGDNEQYF
TRBJ2-1 TRBV7-7 TRBD2 CASSPQISGVVDEQFF
TRBJ1-1 TRBV4-1 - CASSQPTGKNTEAFF
TRBJ2-4 TRBV2 - CASSPDGGGNIQYF
TRBJ1-2 TRBV19 - CASSIDTDYGYTF
TRBJ2-1 TRBV7-2 - CASSLPSARASEQFF
TRBJ2-2 TRBV5-1 - CASSKGLNAGELFF
TRBJ1-1 TRBV10-3 - CAISAELNTEAFF
TRBJ2-3 TRBV20-1 TRBD2 CRLAGGDWTTDTQYF
TRBJ1-4 TRBV20-1 - CSARDNRASEKLFF
TRBJ2-1 TRBV7-8 - CASSLTGEGNEQFF
TRBJ2-7 TRBV5-1 TRBD1 CASSKGQGLIYEQYF
TRBJ1-2 TRBV5-1 - CASSQDSPNYGYTF
TRBJ2-3 TRBV7-3 - CASSFYGDGTQYF
TRBJ2-3 TRBV12-3/TRBV12-4 - CASSLVRDTQYF
TRBJ2-5 TRBV5-1 TRBD1 CASSRTGDAETQYF
TRBJ1-1 TRBV10-2 TRBD1 CASRAGGANTEAFF
TRBJ2-7 TRBV6-2/TRBV6-3 - CASTLPGQGYEQYF
TRBJ2-2 TRBV4-2 TRBD2 CASSQVRGEELFF